This entry describes one TCR beta chain. The target antigen is unknown. The data stem from a study of OX40 agonist ivuxolimab in advanced cancers. General study results and limits: Compared with CD4+, CD8+ T cells on average had more expanded clones.

Germline V lookup: CDR1 SGHAT, CDR2 FQNNGV. The CDR3 consists of 14 residues. V gave up 4 bases and J gave up 5 bases, with 14 bases separating them. Measured with immunoSEQ multiplex PCR; TCRdb has only the in-frame clones, and not every one. The sample gives approximately 7,000 clones, roughly 76% of which show up once; about 70% is in the top ten. The chain carries TRBV11-2 and TRBJ2-5, with TRBD2 as a possible D gene (5 bases). This clonotype originated in an adult with an advanced solid tumor such as melanoma, head and neck, liver or kidney cancer. The sequencing here drew on CD4+ or CD8+ T cells sorted from blood, taken in a trial of the OX40 agonist ivuxolimab. CDR3 coding DNA: TGTGCCAGCAGCTCCGCTATCGGGGTCGAGACCCAGTACTTC. Translated, it gives CASSSAIGVETQYF.